The entry below describes one T cell receptor beta chain. This entry belongs to a study of control samples from healthy donors and cancer patients. The CDR3 loop spans 15 amino acids. Germline-derived CDR1 and CDR2 are SGHVS and FNYEAQ. The V end was cut by 1 base, the J end by 0 bases, with 9 bases between. Assay: immunoSEQ multiplex PCR; the TCRdb copy retains only in-frame clones and omits some. The sample holds 50,000 to 65,000 clones, 75% to 95% seen once. Material: PBMCs. The chain couples TRBV7-6 to TRBJ1-2, with D unclear. This receptor was taken from a woman aged 45-65 years with colorectal cancer. This CDR3 reads CASSLGGMANYGYTF. CDR3 nucleotides: TGTGCCAGCAGCTTAGGAGGAATGGCTAACTATGGCTACACCTTC.